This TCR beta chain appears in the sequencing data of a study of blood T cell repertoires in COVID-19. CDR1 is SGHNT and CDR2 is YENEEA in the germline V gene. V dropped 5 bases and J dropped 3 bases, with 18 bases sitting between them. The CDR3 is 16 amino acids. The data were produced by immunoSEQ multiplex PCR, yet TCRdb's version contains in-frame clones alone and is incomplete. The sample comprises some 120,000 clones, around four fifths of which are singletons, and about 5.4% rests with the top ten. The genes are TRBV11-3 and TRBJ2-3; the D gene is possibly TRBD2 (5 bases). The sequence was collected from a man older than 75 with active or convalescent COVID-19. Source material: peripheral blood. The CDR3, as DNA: TGTGCCAGCAGCCCCTCAAAAAGCGGCCTAACAGATACGCAGTATTTT. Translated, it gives CASSPSKSGLTDTQYF.